Listed below are T cell receptor beta chains from one sample, sequenced in a study of PD-L1 blockade in urothelial cancer. Only in-frame clones appear in the TCRdb table, and some are missing; sequencing was by immunoSEQ multiplex PCR. The sample lists 100,000 to 150,000 clones; around 86% were seen once. The material was PBMCs, obtained around atezolizumab (anti-PD-L1) treatment. These receptors originate from a man aged 50-60 years with urothelial cancer. The CDR3 runs from the conserved cysteine through the conserved F or W. The D gene is left open where the match is weak. Clone size appears in some rows only: once, few, many, or a class for an expanded clone.

v_gene,j_gene,abundance,d_gene,len,CDR3nt,CDR3aa
TRBV27,TRBJ2-3,NA,TRBD2,16,TGTGCCAGCAGTCCTTATGTGCGGGAGGACACAGATACGCAGTATTTT,CASSPYVREDTDTQYF
TRBV10-2,TRBJ1-4,NA,TRBD1,16,TGCGCCAGCAGCAACCCGCCTGGGACAGGGAGTGAAAAACTGTTTTTT,CASSNPPGTGSEKLFF
TRBV5-6,TRBJ1-3,once,TRBD1,17,TGTGCCAGCAGCTTGGTTGGGACAGACTACTCTGGAAACACCATATATTTT,CASSLVGTDYSGNTIYF
TRBV29-1,TRBJ1-3,NA,NA,16,TGCAGCGTTGAGGGTCGGAGAGGCCGCTCTGGAAACACCATATATTTT,CSVEGRRGRSGNTIYF
TRBV7-3,TRBJ2-1,once,NA,15,TGTGCCAGCAGCTTAACTAGCGTAAACTACAATGAGCAGTTCTTC,CASSLTSVNYNEQFF
TRBV5-6,TRBJ1-1,NA,TRBD1,15,TGTGCCAGCAGCTTGTTGGACAGGGTAAACACTGAAGCTTTCTTT,CASSLLDRVNTEAFF
TRBV27,TRBJ2-7,NA,TRBD2,15,TGTGCCAGCAGTTTATTTAGCGGGAGGGTCTACGAGCAGTACTTC,CASSLFSGRVYEQYF
TRBV14,TRBJ2-1,NA,NA,14,TGTGCCAGCAGCCAAGATTCGACAGTTAATGAGCAGTTCTTC,CASSQDSTVNEQFF
TRBV10-2,TRBJ2-5,NA,TRBD1,16,TGCGCCAGCAGTGGAGGGGGCCTTACACTGGCCTTATCCCAGTACTTC,CASSGGGLTLALSQYF
TRBV28,TRBJ2-3,NA,NA,17,TGTGCCAGCAGTCCCATCCCCCGGGCCGGGAAAGGGGATACGCAGTATTTT,CASSPIPRAGKGDTQYF
TRBV28,TRBJ1-5,NA,NA,16,TGTGCCAGCACTTCTCCCCAGGGTTTAAGCAATCAGCCCCAGCATTTT,CASTSPQGLSNQPQHF
TRBV7-6,TRBJ2-1,NA,TRBD2,15,TGTGCCAGCAGCTTCGGGACTAGCGGGGCCAATGAGCAGTTCTTC,CASSFGTSGANEQFF
TRBV30,TRBJ2-5,NA,NA,15,TGTGCCTGGCGACCGGGCGGGATGATCCAAGAGACCCAGTACTTC,CAWRPGGMIQETQYF
TRBV7-9,TRBJ2-7,NA,TRBD1,13,TGTGCCAGCAGCACTCCGGGACAGGGTTGGCAGTACTTC,CASSTPGQGWQYF
TRBV9,TRBJ2-7,NA,NA,14,TGTGCCAGCAGCGTAGCTTACGGGAGCTACGAGCAGTACTTC,CASSVAYGSYEQYF
TRBV28,TRBJ1-3,NA,NA,15,TGTGCCAGCAGGACACAGTCCAGCTCTGGAAACACCATATATTTT,CASRTQSSSGNTIYF
TRBV5-8,TRBJ2-5,NA,NA,12,TGTGCCAGCGGCCACAGGAGGGGAGCCCAGTACTTC,CASGHRRGAQYF
TRBV7-9,TRBJ2-1,NA,TRBD1,16,TGTGCCAGCAGCTTAGCAGGGGGCTGGGGCTACAATGAGCAGTTCTTC,CASSLAGGWGYNEQFF
TRBV28,TRBJ1-5,NA,NA,15,TGTGCCAGCAGATCAGGGGCCCGCTCGTTGCAGCCCCAGCATTTT,CASRSGARSLQPQHF
TRBV28,TRBJ1-1,NA,NA,14,TGTGCCAGCAGGACCCCAGGGTTCAACACTGAAGCTTTCTTT,CASRTPGFNTEAFF
TRBV9,TRBJ1-4,NA,NA,15,TGTGCCAGCAGCGTGGCGGGTGCAACTAATGAAAAACTGTTTTTT,CASSVAGATNEKLFF
TRBV19,TRBJ2-1,NA,NA,14,TGTGCCAGTAGTGGTGGACTCACAAGGAATGAGCAGTTCTTC,CASSGGLTRNEQFF
TRBV27,TRBJ2-7,NA,NA,18,TGTGCCAGCAGTCCCAGGGCACTTGGGGCTCCTAAAGACTACGAGCAGTACTTC,CASSPRALGAPKDYEQYF
TRBV2,TRBJ2-3,NA,NA,15,TGTGCCAGCAGTGACTACTCCGCCAGGGCAGATACGCAGTATTTT,CASSDYSARADTQYF
TRBV18,TRBJ2-3,NA,TRBD1,15,TGTGCCAGCTCACCAAATGGACAGGGAGCAGATACGCAGTATTTT,CASSPNGQGADTQYF
TRBV11-2,TRBJ1-2,NA,TRBD1,15,TGTGCCAGCAGCTTCCCGACAGGGGGCGCCGGTGGCTACACCTTC,CASSFPTGGAGGYTF
TRBV18,TRBJ1-2,few,NA,15,TGTGCCAGCTCACCATCGGCAGGCACCAACTATGGCTACACCTTC,CASSPSAGTNYGYTF
TRBV11-2,TRBJ2-7,NA,NA,12,TGTGCCAGCAGCTTAGATCGGGGCGAGCAGTACTTC,CASSLDRGEQYF
TRBV23-1,TRBJ1-5,NA,NA,15,TGCGCCAGCAGAACCCCCCGGCTAGGGGATCAGCCCCAGCATTTT,CASRTPRLGDQPQHF
TRBV27,TRBJ2-7,NA,TRBD1,14,TGTGCCAGCAGTCCCGGACAGGGCCTCCACGAGCAGTACTTC,CASSPGQGLHEQYF
TRBV30,TRBJ1-1,NA,NA,13,TGTGCCTGGAGAGCGGACTGGAGCACTGAAGCTTTCTTT,CAWRADWSTEAFF
TRBV5-1,TRBJ2-7,NA,TRBD1,12,TGCGCCAGCAGCCAGACAGGGAACGAGCAGTACTTC,CASSQTGNEQYF